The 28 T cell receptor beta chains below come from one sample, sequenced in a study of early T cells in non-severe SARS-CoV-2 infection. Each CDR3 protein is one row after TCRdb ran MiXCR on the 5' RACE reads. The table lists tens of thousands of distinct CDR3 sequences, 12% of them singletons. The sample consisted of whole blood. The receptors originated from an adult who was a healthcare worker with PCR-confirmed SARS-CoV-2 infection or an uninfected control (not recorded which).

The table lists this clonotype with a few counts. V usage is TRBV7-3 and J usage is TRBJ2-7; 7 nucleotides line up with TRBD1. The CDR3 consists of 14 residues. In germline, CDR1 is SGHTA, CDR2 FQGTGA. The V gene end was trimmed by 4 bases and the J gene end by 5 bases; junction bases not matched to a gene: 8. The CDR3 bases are TGTGCCAGCAGCTCCGAGGACAGGAGGCACGAGCAGTACTTC. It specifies CASSSEDRRHEQYF.

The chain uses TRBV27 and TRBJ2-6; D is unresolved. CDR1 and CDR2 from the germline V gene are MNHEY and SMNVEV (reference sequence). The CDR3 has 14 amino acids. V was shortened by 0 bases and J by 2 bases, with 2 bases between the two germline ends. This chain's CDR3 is CASSLSTGANVLTF. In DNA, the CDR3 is TGTGCCAGCAGTTTATCGACTGGGGCCAACGTCCTGACTTTC.

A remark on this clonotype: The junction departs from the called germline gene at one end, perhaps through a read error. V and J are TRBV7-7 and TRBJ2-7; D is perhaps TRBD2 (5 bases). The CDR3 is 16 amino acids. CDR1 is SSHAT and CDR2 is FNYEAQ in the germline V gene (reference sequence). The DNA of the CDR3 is TGTGCTAGCAGCTCACTTCCGGGTATTACGAGAGGGGAGCAGTACTTC. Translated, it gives CASSSLPGITRGEQYF. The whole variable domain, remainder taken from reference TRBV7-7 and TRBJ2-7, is GAGVSQSPRYKVTKRGQDVTLRCDPISSHATLYWYQQALGQGPEFLTYFNYEAQPDKSGLPSDRFSAERPEGSISTLTIQRTEQRDSAMYRCASSSLPGITRGEQYFGPGTRLTVT.

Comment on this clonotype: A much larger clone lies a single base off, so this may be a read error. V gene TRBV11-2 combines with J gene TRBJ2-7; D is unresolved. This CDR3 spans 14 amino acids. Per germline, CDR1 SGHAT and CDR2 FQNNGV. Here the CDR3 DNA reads TGTGTCAGCAGCTTAGTACGGGTATTCTACGAGCAGTACTTC. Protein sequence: CVSSLVRVFYEQYF.

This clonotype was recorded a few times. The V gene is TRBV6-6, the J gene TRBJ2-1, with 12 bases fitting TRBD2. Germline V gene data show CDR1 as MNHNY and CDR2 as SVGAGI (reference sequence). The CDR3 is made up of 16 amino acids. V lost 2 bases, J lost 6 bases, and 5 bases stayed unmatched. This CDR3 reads CASSYPPSGRANEQFF. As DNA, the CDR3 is TGTGCCAGCAGTTACCCCCCTAGCGGGAGGGCCAATGAGCAGTTCTTC.

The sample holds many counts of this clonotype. The CDR3 loop reads CSVAGGFGQPQHF. CDR3 bases: TGCAGCGTTGCTGGAGGGTTTGGTCAGCCCCAGCATTTT. The rearrangement joins TRBV29-1 to TRBJ1-5, with D uncertain. V shed 4 bases and J shed 6 bases, with 13 bases lying between them. CDR1 is SQVTM, CDR2 ANQGSEA, per germline. The CDR3 is 13 residues long.

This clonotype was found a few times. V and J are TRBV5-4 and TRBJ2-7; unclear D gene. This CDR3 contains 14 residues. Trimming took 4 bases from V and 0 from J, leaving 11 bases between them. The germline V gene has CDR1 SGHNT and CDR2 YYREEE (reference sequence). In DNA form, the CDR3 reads TGTGCCAGCAGCAATGGAGACGCCTCCTACGAGCAGTACTTC. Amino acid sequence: CASSNGDASYEQYF.

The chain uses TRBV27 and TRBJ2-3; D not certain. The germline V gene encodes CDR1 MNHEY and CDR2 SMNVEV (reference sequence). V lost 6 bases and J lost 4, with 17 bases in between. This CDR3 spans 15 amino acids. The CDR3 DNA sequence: TGTGCCAGCAGGGCCCTAGTGAACCTCGCAGATACGCAGTATTTT. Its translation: CASRALVNLADTQYF.

In DNA form, the CDR3 reads TGTGCCAGCTCACCGGGGGAAGCGAGGCAAGAGACCCAGTACTTC. It translates to CASSPGEARQETQYF. This rearrangement joins TRBV18 to TRBJ2-5; D possibly matches TRBD1 or TRBD2 (5 bases each). V dropped 3 bases and J dropped 2 bases, with 13 bases sitting between them. CDR3 length: 15 residues. The germline gives CDR1 KGHSH, CDR2 LQKENI.

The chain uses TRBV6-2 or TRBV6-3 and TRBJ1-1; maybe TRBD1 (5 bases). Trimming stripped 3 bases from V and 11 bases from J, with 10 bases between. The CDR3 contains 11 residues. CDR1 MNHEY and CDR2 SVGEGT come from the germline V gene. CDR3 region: CASSYGTAAFF. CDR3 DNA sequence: TGTGCCAGCAGTTATGGGACCGCTGCTTTCTTT.

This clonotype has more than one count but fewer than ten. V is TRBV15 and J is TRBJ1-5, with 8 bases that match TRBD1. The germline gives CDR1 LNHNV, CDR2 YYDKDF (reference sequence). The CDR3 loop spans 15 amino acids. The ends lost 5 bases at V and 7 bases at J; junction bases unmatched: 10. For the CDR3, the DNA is TGTGCCACCAGCTCCGGGACAGGATACCGACAGCCCCAGCATTTT. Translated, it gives CATSSGTGYRQPQHF.

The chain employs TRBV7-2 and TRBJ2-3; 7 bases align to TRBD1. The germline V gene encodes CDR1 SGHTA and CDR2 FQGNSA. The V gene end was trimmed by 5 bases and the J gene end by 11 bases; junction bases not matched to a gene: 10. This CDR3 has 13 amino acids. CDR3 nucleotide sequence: TGTGCCAGCAGCAAAGAGGGGGCTAGCCGGCAGTATTTT. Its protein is CASSKEGASRQYF.

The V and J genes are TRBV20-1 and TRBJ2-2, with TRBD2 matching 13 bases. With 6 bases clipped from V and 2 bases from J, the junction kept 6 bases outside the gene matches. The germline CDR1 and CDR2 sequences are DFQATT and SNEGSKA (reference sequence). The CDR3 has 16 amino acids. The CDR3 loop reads CSAELAGGPNTGELFF. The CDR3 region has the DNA TGCAGTGCAGAACTAGCGGGAGGGCCAAACACCGGGGAGCTGTTTTTT.

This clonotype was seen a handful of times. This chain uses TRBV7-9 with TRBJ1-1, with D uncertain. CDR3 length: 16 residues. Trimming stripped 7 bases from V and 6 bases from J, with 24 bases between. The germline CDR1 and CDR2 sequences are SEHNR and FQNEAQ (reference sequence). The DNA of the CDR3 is TGTGCCAGCATCAACCCTTTACGGACGGGCCGACCTGAAGCTTTCTTT. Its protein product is CASINPLRTGRPEAFF.

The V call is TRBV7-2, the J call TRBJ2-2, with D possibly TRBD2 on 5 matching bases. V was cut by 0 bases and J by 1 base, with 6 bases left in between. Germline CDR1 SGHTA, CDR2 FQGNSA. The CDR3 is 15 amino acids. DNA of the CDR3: TGTGCCAGCAGCTTAGCGAGCGGGAACACCGGGGAGCTGTTTTTT. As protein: CASSLASGNTGELFF.

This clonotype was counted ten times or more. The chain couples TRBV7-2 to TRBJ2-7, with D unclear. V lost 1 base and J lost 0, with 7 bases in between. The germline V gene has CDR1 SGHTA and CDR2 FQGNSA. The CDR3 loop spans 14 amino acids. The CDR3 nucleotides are TGTGCCAGCAGCTTAGGAAGGAGCTCCTACGAGCAGTACTTC. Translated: CASSLGRSSYEQYF.

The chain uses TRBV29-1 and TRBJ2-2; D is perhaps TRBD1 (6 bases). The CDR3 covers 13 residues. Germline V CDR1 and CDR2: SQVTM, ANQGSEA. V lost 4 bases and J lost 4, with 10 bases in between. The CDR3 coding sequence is TGCAGCGTTGGTTCAGGGGCCACCGGGGAGCTGTTTTTT. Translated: CSVGSGATGELFF.

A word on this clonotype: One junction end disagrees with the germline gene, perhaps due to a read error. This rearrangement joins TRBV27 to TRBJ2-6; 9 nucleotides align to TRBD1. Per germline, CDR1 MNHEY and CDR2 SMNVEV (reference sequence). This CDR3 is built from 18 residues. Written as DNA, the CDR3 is TGTGCCAGCAGGGGCTGGGGACAGGGCCTCTCTGGGGCCAACGTCCTGATTTTC. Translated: CASRGWGQGLSGANVLIF.

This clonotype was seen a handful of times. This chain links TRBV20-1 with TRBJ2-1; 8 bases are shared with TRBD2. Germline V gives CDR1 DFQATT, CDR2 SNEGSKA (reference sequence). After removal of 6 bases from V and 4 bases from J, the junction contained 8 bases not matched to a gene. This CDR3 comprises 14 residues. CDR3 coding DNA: TGCAGTGCCCAAACTAGCGGCCTTTACAATGAGCAGTTCTTC. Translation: CSAQTSGLYNEQFF.

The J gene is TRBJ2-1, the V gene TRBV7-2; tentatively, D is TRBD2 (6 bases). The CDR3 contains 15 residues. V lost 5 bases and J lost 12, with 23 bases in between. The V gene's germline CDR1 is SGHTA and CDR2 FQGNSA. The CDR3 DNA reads TGTGCCAGCAGCCCCCACCCGACTCGCCGGAGGGGGCAGTTCTTC. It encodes CASSPHPTRRRGQFF.

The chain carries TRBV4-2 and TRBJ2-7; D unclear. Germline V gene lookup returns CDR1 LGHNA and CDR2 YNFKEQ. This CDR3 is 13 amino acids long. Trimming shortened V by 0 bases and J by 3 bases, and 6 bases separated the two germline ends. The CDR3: CASSQDGSYEQYF. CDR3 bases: TGTGCCAGCAGCCAAGACGGCAGCTACGAGCAGTACTTC.

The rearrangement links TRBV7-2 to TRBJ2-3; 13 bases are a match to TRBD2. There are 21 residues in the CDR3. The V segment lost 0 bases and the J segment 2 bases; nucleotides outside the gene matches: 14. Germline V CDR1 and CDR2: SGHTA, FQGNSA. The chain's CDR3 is CASSLAYFGLAGVHSTDTQYF. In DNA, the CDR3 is TGTGCCAGCAGCTTAGCGTATTTTGGACTAGCGGGAGTCCATTCCACAGATACGCAGTATTTT.

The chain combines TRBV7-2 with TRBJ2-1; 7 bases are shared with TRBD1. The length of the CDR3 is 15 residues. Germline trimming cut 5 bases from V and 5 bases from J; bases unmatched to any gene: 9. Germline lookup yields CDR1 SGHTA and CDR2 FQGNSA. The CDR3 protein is CASSPGTVLDNEQFF. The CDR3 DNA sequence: TGTGCCAGCAGCCCCGGGACAGTCCTAGACAATGAGCAGTTCTTC.

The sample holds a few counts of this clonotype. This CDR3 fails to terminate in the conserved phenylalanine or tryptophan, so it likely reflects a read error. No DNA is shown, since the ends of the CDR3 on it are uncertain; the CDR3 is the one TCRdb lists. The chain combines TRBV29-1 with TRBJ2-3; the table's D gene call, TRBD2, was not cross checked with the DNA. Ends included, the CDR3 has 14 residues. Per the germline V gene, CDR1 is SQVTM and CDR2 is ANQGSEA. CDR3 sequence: CSVADRTGTSFPRV.

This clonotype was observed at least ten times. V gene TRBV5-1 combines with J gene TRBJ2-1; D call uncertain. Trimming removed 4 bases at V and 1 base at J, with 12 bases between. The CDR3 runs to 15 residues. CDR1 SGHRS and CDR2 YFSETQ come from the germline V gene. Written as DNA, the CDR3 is TGCGCCAGCAGCCCTAGTTTCGGGTCCTACAATGAGCAGTTCTTC. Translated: CASSPSFGSYNEQFF.

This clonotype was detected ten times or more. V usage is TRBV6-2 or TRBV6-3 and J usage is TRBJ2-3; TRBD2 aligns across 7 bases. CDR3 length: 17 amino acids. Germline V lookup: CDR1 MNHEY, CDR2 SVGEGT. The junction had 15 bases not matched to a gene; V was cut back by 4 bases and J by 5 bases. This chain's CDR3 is CASSSLTPAGAGDTQYF. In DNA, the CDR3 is TGTGCCAGCAGTTCCCTTACCCCCGCGGGAGCTGGAGATACGCAGTATTTT.

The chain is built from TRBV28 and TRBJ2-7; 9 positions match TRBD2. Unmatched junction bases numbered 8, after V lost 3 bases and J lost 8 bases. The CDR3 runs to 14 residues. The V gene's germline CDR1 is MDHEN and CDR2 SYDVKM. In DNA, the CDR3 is TGTGCCAGCAGTTTGGGTGGTAGCGGGAGTCAGCAGTACTTC. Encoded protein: CASSLGGSGSQQYF.

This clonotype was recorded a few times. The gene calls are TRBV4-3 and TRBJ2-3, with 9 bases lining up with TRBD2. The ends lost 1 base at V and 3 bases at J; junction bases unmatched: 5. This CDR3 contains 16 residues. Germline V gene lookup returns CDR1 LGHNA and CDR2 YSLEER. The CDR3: CASSQVSGSFTDTQYF. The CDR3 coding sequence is TGCGCCAGCAGCCAAGTTAGCGGGAGTTTTACAGATACGCAGTATTTT.